The rows below give T cell receptor beta chains drawn from one sample of a study of shared clonotypes between healthy human individuals. This table comes from immunoSEQ multiplex PCR, and its TCRdb copy is limited to in-frame clones, with some not included. The sample lists about 1,900,000 clones; roughly 94% were seen once. Source material: naive CD8+ T cells sorted from blood. The source is a man younger than 35 in good health. CDR3s include the opening cysteine and the closing phenylalanine or tryptophan. D genes are given only for firm matches. Not all rows give a size; the values are once, few, many and, for expanded clones, a class.

>15|TRBJ2-1|TRBD1|TRBV18|.
TGTGCCAGCTCACCAACTACAGGGGTAGGCAATGAGCAGTTCTTC
CASSPTTGVGNEQFF
>14|TRBJ2-5|.|TRBV11-2|.
TGTGCCAGCAGCTTAGTAGCCAACCAAGAGACCCAGTACTTC
CASSLVANQETQYF
>13|TRBJ2-7|.|TRBV7-6|.
TGTGCCAGCAGCCTAGGGTTTGGCTACGAGCAGTACTTC
CASSLGFGYEQYF
>13|TRBJ2-7|.|TRBV11-2|.
TGTGCCAGCAGCCAACGCGCCGGGGACGAGCAGTACTTC
CASSQRAGDEQYF
>13|TRBJ2-7|TRBD1|TRBV6-1|.
TGTGCCAGCAGTACGACAGGGAGCTACGAGCAGTACTTC
CASSTTGSYEQYF
>14|TRBJ2-7|.|TRBV11-2|.
TGTGCCAGCAGCTTAGGAGGAGCCCCCTACGAGCAGTACTTC
CASSLGGAPYEQYF
>11|TRBJ2-1|.|TRBV20-1|.
TGCAGTGCTAGAGTGGTCGATGAGCAGTTCTTC
CSARVVDEQFF
>16|TRBJ2-1|TRBD2|TRBV19|.
TGTGCCAGTAGTACCTTACTAGCGGCCCTATACAATGAGCAGTTCTTC
CASSTLLAALYNEQFF
>14|TRBJ1-1|.|TRBV11-2|few
TGTGCCAGCAGCTTAGCAGGGTGGGACACTGAAGCTTTCTTT
CASSLAGWDTEAFF
>14|TRBJ2-7|.|TRBV4-1|.
TGCGCCAGCAGCCAAGTACGGGATTCCTACGAGCAGTACTTC
CASSQVRDSYEQYF
>10|TRBJ2-7|.|TRBV28|.
TGTGCCACCTCAGACTCTGGGGCGTACTTC
CATSDSGAYF
>15|TRBJ1-6|.|TRBV27|.
TGTGCCAGCAACCCCGGGCCAGGGAGTAATTCACCCCTCCACTTT
CASNPGPGSNSPLHF
>19|TRBJ2-2|.|TRBV10-3|.
TGTGCCATCAGTGACCCCCTCCCCCCCGGGACATCGAACACCGGGGAGCTGTTTTTT
CAISDPLPPGTSNTGELFF
>14|TRBJ1-2|.|TRBV5-1|.
TGCGCCAGCAGCTTGGCGGTAGCCAGCTATGGCTACACCTTC
CASSLAVASYGYTF
>16|TRBJ2-3|TRBD2|TRBV7-9|.
TGTGCCAGCAGCCTAGCGGGAGGGCCGGATACAGATACGCAGTATTTT
CASSLAGGPDTDTQYF
>13|TRBJ1-3|.|TRBV5-1|.
TGCGCCAGCAGCTCCGATCATATCGACACCATATATTTT
CASSSDHIDTIYF
>16|TRBJ2-5|TRBD2|TRBV10-3|few
TGTGCCATCAGTGAGTCGGGACTAGCGGCCCAAGAGACCCAGTACTTC
CAISESGLAAQETQYF
>13|TRBJ2-7|.|TRBV2|.
TGTGCCAGCACGGGGGACAGCGACTACGAGCAGTACTTC
CASTGDSDYEQYF
>15|TRBJ2-6|.|TRBV27|.
TGTGCCAGCAGTACCTACGGCTCTGGGGCCAACGTCCTGACTTTC
CASSTYGSGANVLTF
>14|TRBJ1-5|.|TRBV5-6|.
TGTGCCAGCAGCCTTGATACTAGCAATCAGCCCCAGCATTTT
CASSLDTSNQPQHF
>17|TRBJ2-1|TRBD2|TRBV11-2|once
TGTGCCAGCAGCCCAGGACTAGCGGGGATAACCTACAATGAGCAGTTCTTC
CASSPGLAGITYNEQFF
>16|TRBJ2-1|.|TRBV7-2|.
TGTGCCAGCAGCCGAGATGTCACCCTGGGGTACAATGAGCAGTTCTTC
CASSRDVTLGYNEQFF
>14|TRBJ1-2|.|TRBV4-1|.
TGCGCCAGCAGCCCCGGAGGGACGATCTATGGCTACACCTTC
CASSPGGTIYGYTF
>13|TRBJ1-2|TRBD1|TRBV5-1|.
TGCGCCAGCAGCTGGGACAGCTCGGGTGGCTACACCTTC
CASSWDSSGGYTF
>13|TRBJ2-2|.|TRBV7-9|.
TGTGCCAGCAGCTTAGTGGCCCTAAGAGAGTTGTTTTTT
CASSLVALRELFF
>15|TRBJ2-7|TRBD2|TRBV4-2|.
TGTGCCAGCAGCCCTTGGCGGGAGGGGTTCTACGAGCAGTACTTC
CASSPWREGFYEQYF
>16|TRBJ2-3|.|TRBV5-6|.
TGTGCCAGCAGCGGGTCATTGGGGGTAGGCACAGATACGCAGTATTTT
CASSGSLGVGTDTQYF
>14|TRBJ1-6|TRBD1|TRBV13|.
TGTGCCAGCAGCTGGGGACAGGGGGATTCACCCCTCCACTTT
CASSWGQGDSPLHF
>16|TRBJ2-1|.|TRBV11-2|.
TGTGCCAGCACCGACAGACGCAGCATATTCTACAATGAGCAGTTCTTC
CASTDRRSIFYNEQFF
>15|TRBJ2-1|TRBD2|TRBV10-3|.
TGTGCCATCAGTGATAGCCAGCGGGAAAACAATGAGCAGTTCTTC
CAISDSQRENNEQFF
>16|TRBJ1-2|TRBD1|TRBV28|.
TGTGCCAGCAGTTTAACAACGACAGGGGGGTTCTATGGCTACACCTTC
CASSLTTTGGFYGYTF
>15|TRBJ2-7|.|TRBV2|.
TGTGCCAGCAGTGGTCACGGGACTGATGTACGAGGGCAGTACTTC
CASSGHGTDVRGQYF
>15|TRBJ2-1|.|TRBV6-5|.
TGTGCCAGCAGCAGTACAGGGGCGGGGAGCAATGAGCAGTTCTTC
CASSSTGAGSNEQFF
>13|TRBJ2-2|.|TRBV19|.
TGTGCCAGTCGACTAACGAACACCGGGGAGCTGTTTTTT
CASRLTNTGELFF
>13|TRBJ2-7|.|TRBV30|.
TGTGCCTGCCTCGGGGGAAAGGCCTACGAGCAGTACTTC
CACLGGKAYEQYF
>14|TRBJ2-5|.|TRBV27|.
TGTGCCAGCAGTTTAATCGGGGGTCAAGAGACCCAGTACTTC
CASSLIGGQETQYF
>16|TRBJ2-3|TRBD2|TRBV4-3|.
TGCGCCAGCAGCCCCCTGACTAGCTACGGGGCAGATACGCAGTATTTT
CASSPLTSYGADTQYF
>15|TRBJ2-7|TRBD1|TRBV4-1|.
TGCGCCAGCAGCCCCGCACAGGGGGCCCCCTACGAGCAGTACTTC
CASSPAQGAPYEQYF
>17|TRBJ2-1|.|TRBV9|.
TGTGCCAGCAGCGTAGAAGGAACCGGGAGCATCTACAATGAGCAGTTCTTC
CASSVEGTGSIYNEQFF
>15|TRBJ1-5|.|TRBV19|.
TGTGCCAGTAACCCCCATAGGGGTAGCAATCAGCCCCAGCATTTT
CASNPHRGSNQPQHF
>14|TRBJ2-3|.|TRBV14|once
TGTGCCAGCAGCCAAGCTCTAGAAGTGGATACGCAGTATTTT
CASSQALEVDTQYF
>15|TRBJ2-5|.|TRBV30|.
TGTGCCCGGACTGAGTGGGGGGACTCAAAAGAGACCCAGTACTTC
CARTEWGDSKETQYF
>15|TRBJ1-5|TRBD1|TRBV6-5|.
TGTGCCAGCAGTCGTACAGGGGGCTATGATCAGCCCCAGCATTTT
CASSRTGGYDQPQHF
>16|TRBJ2-5|TRBD2|TRBV11-2|.
TGTGCCAGCAGCTTAGATCGGTCTAGCGGACGAGAGACCCAGTACTTC
CASSLDRSSGRETQYF
>15|TRBJ2-5|.|TRBV7-9|.
TGTGCCAGCAGCGGAGGGACGCTAGGGGAAGAGACCCAGTACTTC
CASSGGTLGEETQYF
>14|TRBJ2-1|TRBD1|TRBV6-1|.
TGTGCCAGCAGTGAAATGGGACAGGGGGATGAGCAGTTCTTC
CASSEMGQGDEQFF
>13|TRBJ2-7|.|TRBV11-2|.
TGTGCCAGCAGCTCGGGGATCTCCTACGAGCAGTACTTC
CASSSGISYEQYF
>15|TRBJ1-2|TRBD1|TRBV7-9|.
TGTGCCAGCAGCGATACCGGGACAGGCCTCAATGGCTACACCTTC
CASSDTGTGLNGYTF
>18|TRBJ2-2|.|TRBV10-2|once
TGCGCCAGCAGTGAGTCGAGTTCCGGGTGGGGGAACACCGGGGAGCTGTTTTTT
CASSESSSGWGNTGELFF
>13|TRBJ1-2|.|TRBV27|.
TGTGCCAGCAGTTTCGACAGTAACTATGGCTACACCTTC
CASSFDSNYGYTF
>15|TRBJ1-5|.|TRBV18|.
TGTGCCAGCTCACCGGGGGGTAGACGCGATCAGCCCCAGCATTTT
CASSPGGRRDQPQHF
>15|TRBJ2-7|TRBD1|TRBV5-6|.
TGTGCCAGCAGCTTTGGCCCACGGACAGGGTACGAGCAGTACTTC
CASSFGPRTGYEQYF
>10|TRBJ1-5|.|TRBV6-6|.
TGTGTCGGGGGGAATCAGCCCCAGCATTTT
CVGGNQPQHF
>15|TRBJ1-4|TRBD1|TRBV5-6|.
TGTGCCAGCAGCTCGTGGACAGGCATTAATGAAAAACTGTTTTTT
CASSSWTGINEKLFF
>16|TRBJ2-2|.|TRBV7-9|.
TGTGCCAGCAGTCCTACCCGGGGTTTGAACACCGGGGAGCTGTTTTTT
CASSPTRGLNTGELFF